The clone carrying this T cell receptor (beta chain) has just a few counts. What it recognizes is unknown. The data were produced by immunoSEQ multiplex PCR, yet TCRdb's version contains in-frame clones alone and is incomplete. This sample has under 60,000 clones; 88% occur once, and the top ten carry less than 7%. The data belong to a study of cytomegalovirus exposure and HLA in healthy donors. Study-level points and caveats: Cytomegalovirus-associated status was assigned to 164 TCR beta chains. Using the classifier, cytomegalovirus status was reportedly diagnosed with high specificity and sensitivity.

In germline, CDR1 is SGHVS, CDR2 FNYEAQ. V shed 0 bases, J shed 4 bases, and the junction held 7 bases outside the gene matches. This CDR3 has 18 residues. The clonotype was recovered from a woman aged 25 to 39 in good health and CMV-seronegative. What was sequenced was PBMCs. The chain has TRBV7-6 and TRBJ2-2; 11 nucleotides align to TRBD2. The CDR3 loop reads CASSLAKIGTSGTGELFF. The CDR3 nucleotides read TGTGCCAGCAGCTTAGCTAAAATTGGGACTAGCGGCACCGGGGAGCTGTTTTTT.